This TCR beta chain was profiled in a study of blood T cell repertoires in COVID-19. Across the whole study: T cells, B-cell-depleted T cells, or PBMCs supplied cDNA or gDNA.

CDR1 and CDR2 (germline): LNHDA, SQIVND (reference sequence). V lost 7 bases and J lost 3; bases outside the gene matches: 7. CDR3 length: 15 amino acids. Original methodology: Amplified reference gene primers provided the basis for estimating nucleated cell counts. Sequenced by immunoSEQ multiplex PCR; TCRdb stores in-frame clones only, minus some. The DNA was the basis for D and trimming; V, J and clone size are from that table. Of 84,000 or so clones listed, 85% were seen once; the top ten hold 18%. The chain links TRBV19 to TRBJ2-5; 11 bases are a match to TRBD1. The receptor was isolated from a man older than 75 with active or convalescent COVID-19. The specimen sequenced was peripheral blood. This chain's CDR3 is CASNVPGQGEETQYF. The DNA for the CDR3 is TGTGCCAGTAATGTTCCGGGACAGGGGGAAGAGACCCAGTACTTC.